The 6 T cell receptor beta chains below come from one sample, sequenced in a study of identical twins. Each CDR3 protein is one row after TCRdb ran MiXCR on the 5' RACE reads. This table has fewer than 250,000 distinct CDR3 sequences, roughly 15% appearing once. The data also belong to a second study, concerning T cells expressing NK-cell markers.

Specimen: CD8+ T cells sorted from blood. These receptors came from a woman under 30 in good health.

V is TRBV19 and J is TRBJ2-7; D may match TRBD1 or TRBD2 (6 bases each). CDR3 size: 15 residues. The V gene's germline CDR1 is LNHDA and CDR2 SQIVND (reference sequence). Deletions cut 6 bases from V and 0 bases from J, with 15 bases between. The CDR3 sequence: CASSPSGASSYEQYF. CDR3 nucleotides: TGTGCCAGTAGCCCCTCGGGGGCCAGCTCCTACGAGCAGTACTTC.

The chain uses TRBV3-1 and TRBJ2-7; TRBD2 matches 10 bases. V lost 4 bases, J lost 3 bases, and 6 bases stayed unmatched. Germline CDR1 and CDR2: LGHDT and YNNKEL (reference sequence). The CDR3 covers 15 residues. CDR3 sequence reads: CASSRATSGYYEQYF. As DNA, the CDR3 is TGTGCCAGCAGCCGAGCGACTAGCGGGTACTACGAGCAGTACTTC.

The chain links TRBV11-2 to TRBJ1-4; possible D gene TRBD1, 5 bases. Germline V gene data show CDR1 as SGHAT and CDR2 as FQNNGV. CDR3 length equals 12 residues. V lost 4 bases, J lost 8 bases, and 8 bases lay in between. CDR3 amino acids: CASSSGAEKLFF. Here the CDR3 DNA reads TGTGCCAGCAGCTCTGGGGCGGAAAAACTGTTTTTT.

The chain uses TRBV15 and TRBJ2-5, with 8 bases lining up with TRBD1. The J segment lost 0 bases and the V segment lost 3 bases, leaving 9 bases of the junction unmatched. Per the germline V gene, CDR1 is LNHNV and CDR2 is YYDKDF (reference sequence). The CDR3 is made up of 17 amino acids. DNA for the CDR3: TGTGCCACCAGCAGTGGGCAGGGGGCCTTGTACCAAGAGACCCAGTACTTC. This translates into CATSSGQGALYQETQYF.

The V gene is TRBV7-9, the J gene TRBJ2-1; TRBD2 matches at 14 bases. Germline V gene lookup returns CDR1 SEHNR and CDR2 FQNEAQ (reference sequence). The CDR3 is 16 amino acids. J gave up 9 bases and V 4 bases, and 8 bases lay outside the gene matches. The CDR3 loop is CASSSQGLAGGSEQFF. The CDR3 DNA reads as TGTGCCAGCAGCTCGCAAGGACTAGCGGGGGGCAGTGAGCAGTTCTTC.

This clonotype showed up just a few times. Written as DNA, the CDR3 is TGCAGCGTGGGGATAAAGTACTCCTACGAGCAGTACTTC. Translation gives CSVGIKYSYEQYF. The chain carries TRBV29-1 and TRBJ2-7; unclear D gene. V dropped 6 bases and J dropped 0 bases, with 12 bases sitting between them. There are 13 residues in the CDR3. The germline CDR1 and CDR2 sequences are SQVTM and ANQGSEA.